The 9 T cell receptor beta chains listed next were all sequenced from one sample in a study of shared clonotypes between healthy human individuals (dated by TCRdb to the early 2020s). Libraries were built with the immunoSEQ multiplex PCR assay. TCRdb's version of the immuneACCESS table is confined to in-frame rearrangements and falls short of the full clone set. An unresolved V gene accounts for under half of the shortfall where checked; the remainder is of unknown origin. The sample table contains about 1.9 million clones; only one count was recorded for 80% to 95% of them. The ten largest clones take up around 1.7% of the sample. CD8 naive samples were obtained by positive selection for CCR7 among CD45RO-negative cells, yielding a CD45RA+CCR7+ population from which TemRA cells were excluded. What was sequenced was naive CD8+ T cells from PBMCs. The cell subset or site label here, explained by the study, means: CD45RA+CCR7+. These receptors were collected from a young man in good health. Some clones in this sample may be carry-over from other donors' samples.

For the CDR3, the DNA is TGTGCCAGCAGCTTGGCTCAACGCCGTAGCACAGATACGCAGTATTTT. This codes for CASSLAQRRSTDTQYF. The chain is built from TRBV7-2 and TRBJ2-3, with D hard to call. The V end was cut by 3 bases, the J end by 0 bases, with 13 bases between. CDR1 and CDR2 from the germline V gene are SGHTA and FQGNSA. The CDR3 length is 16 residues.

The genes are TRBV7-2 and TRBJ1-3, with D possibly matching TRBD1 (6 bases). There are 15 residues in the CDR3. Deletions cut 5 bases from V and 0 bases from J, with 11 bases between. Germline values: CDR1 SGHTA, CDR2 FQGNSA. The CDR3 region is CASSATGYSGNTIYF. In DNA form, the CDR3 reads TGTGCCAGCAGCGCCACAGGGTACTCTGGAAACACCATATATTTT.

This chain links TRBV9 with TRBJ2-7; D is ambiguous. V lost 0 bases and J lost 3, with 13 bases in between. Per the germline V gene, CDR1 is SGDLS and CDR2 is YYNGEE. The CDR3 consists of 15 residues. This CDR3 reads CASSVGSGDLYEQYF. The CDR3 DNA reads as TGTGCCAGCAGCGTAGGTTCCGGTGACCTCTACGAGCAGTACTTC.

J is TRBJ2-7 and V is TRBV11-2; 8 bases map to TRBD1. The germline gives CDR1 SGHAT, CDR2 FQNNGV. The CDR3 has 12 amino acids. V was pared by 5 bases and J by 7 bases, with 4 bases of the junction left unmatched. The CDR3: CASSIGQGEQYF. In nucleotides, the CDR3 is TGTGCCAGCAGCATCGGACAGGGTGAGCAGTACTTC. Variable domain in full (rest from reference TRBV11-2 and TRBJ2-7): EAGVAQSPRYKIIEKRQSVAFWCNPISGHATLYWYQQILGQGPKLLIQFQNNGVVDDSQLPKDRFSAERLKGVDSTLKIQPAKLEDSAVYLCASSIGQGEQYFGPGTRLTVT.

As concerns this clone: The same CDR3 also results from other DNA sequences found in this sample. The gene calls are TRBV27 and TRBJ1-2; D is undetermined. Trimming cost V 0 bases and J 3 bases, with 8 bases left between them. CDR3 length: 14 amino acids. Germline lookup yields CDR1 MNHEY and CDR2 SMNVEV (reference sequence). The chain's CDR3 is CASSLSPGDYGYTF. The CDR3 bases are TGTGCCAGCAGTTTATCGCCCGGGGACTATGGCTACACCTTC.

The chain recombines TRBV29-1 with TRBJ2-1; TRBD2 aligns across 7 bases. The CDR3 runs 12 residues. The V gene's germline CDR1 is SQVTM and CDR2 ANQGSEA. The junction had 9 bases not matched to a gene; V was cut back by 7 bases and J by 9 bases. The CDR3 bases are TGCAGCGCGGGGGTGACTAGCATTGAGCAGTTCTTC. It is translated as CSAGVTSIEQFF.

The gene calls are TRBV11-2 and TRBJ2-1, with TRBD2 identical over 11 bases. V gave up 5 bases and J gave up 4 bases; unmatched junction bases: 4. Per the germline V gene, CDR1 is SGHAT and CDR2 is FQNNGV. This CDR3 has 15 amino acids. The DNA of the CDR3 is TGTGCCAGCAGCGCGGGACTAGCGGATTACAATGAGCAGTTCTTC. Protein: CASSAGLADYNEQFF.

V gene TRBV25-1 combines with J gene TRBJ2-6; tentatively, D is TRBD1 (5 bases). Germline values: CDR1 MGHDK, CDR2 SYGVNS. The CDR3 runs 17 residues. Between the trimmed V and J ends, which lost 1 base and 0 bases, there was a span of 10 bases. CDR3 nucleotides: TGTGCCAGCAGTGAATCCGACAGTACCTCTGGGGCCAACGTCCTGACTTTC. It codes for CASSESDSTSGANVLTF.

The CDR3 protein is CASSIMGTVNEQFF. The CDR3 DNA follows: TGTGCCAGTAGTATAATGGGGACAGTCAATGAGCAGTTCTTC. The V call is TRBV19, the J call TRBJ2-1; TRBD1 matches at 7 bases. Germline CDR1 reads LNHDA; CDR2 reads SQIVND (reference sequence). This CDR3 comprises 14 residues. V was pared by 2 bases and J by 6 bases, with 4 bases of the junction left unmatched.